Detailed here is one T cell receptor (beta chain). This sample was taken from a study of blood T cell repertoires in COVID-19. The wider study: The origin of the acute and convalescent COVID-19 samples was the United States, Italy and Spain. PBMCs, B-cell-depleted T cells, or T cells provided the cDNA or gDNA that made up the material.

Those who participated ranged in age from roughly 18 to 89 years and resided in about two dozen US areas. Original processing methods: For nucleated cells, counts were estimated from reference gene primer amplification. Here immunoSEQ multiplex PCR was the method, and the copy in TCRdb shows in-frame clones only, minus some. V and J calls plus clone size are reproduced from that table; the DNA served to infer D and trimming. The sample records about 480,000 clones, roughly 88% being singletons. Trimming shortened V by 4 bases and J by 4 bases, and 14 bases separated the two germline ends. This CDR3 comprises 15 residues. The V gene's germline CDR1 is SGHTA and CDR2 FQGNSA.

This chain links TRBV7-2 with TRBJ1-3; D is unclear. The source material was PBMCs or T cells enriched from blood (not recorded which). The clonotype originates from a middle-aged woman who had recovered from COVID-19. The CDR3 is CASSSASSGGNTIYF. CDR3 nucleotides: TGTGCCAGCAGCTCAGCCTCGTCAGGCGGAAACACCATATATTTT.